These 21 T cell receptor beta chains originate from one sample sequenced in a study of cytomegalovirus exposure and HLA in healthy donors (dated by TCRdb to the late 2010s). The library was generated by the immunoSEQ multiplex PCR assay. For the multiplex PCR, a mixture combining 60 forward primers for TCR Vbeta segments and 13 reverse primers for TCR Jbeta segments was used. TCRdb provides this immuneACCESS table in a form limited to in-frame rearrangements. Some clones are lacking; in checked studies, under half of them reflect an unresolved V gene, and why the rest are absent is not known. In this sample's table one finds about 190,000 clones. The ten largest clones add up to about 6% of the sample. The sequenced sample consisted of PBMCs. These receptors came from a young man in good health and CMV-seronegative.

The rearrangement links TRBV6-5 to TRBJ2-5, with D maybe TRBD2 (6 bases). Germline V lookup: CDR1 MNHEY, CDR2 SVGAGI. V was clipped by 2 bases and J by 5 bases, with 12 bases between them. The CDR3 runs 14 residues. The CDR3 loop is CASSYNGGVETQYF. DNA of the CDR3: TGTGCCAGCAGTTACAATGGAGGGGTGGAGACCCAGTACTTC.

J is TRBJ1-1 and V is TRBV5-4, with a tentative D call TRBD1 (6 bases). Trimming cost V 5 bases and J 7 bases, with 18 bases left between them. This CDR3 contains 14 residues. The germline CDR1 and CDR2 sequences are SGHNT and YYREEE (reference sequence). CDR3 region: CASSTKGGFFEAFF. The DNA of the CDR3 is TGTGCCAGCAGTACTAAAGGGGGTTTCTTTGAAGCTTTCTTT.

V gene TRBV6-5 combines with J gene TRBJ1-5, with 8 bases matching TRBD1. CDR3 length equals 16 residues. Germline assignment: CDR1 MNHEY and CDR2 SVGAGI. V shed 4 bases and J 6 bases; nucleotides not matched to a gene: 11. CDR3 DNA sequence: TGTGCCAGCAGTTCAGCGACAGGGGATAGGTCTCAGCCCCAGCATTTT. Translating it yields CASSSATGDRSQPQHF.

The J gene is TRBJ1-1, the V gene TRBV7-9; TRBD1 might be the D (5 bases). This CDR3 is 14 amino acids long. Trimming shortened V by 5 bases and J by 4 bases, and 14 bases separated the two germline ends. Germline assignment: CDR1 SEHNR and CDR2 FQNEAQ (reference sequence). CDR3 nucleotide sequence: TGTGCCAGCAGCCACACAGGTGTGGGCACTGAAGCTTTCTTT. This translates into CASSHTGVGTEAFF.

The CDR3 DNA reads as TGTGCCAGCAGCCAAGATAGCGGGAGGAACACCGGGGAGCTGTTTTTT. This gives the protein CASSQDSGRNTGELFF. This rearrangement joins TRBV4-2 to TRBJ2-2; 9 bases map to TRBD2. V was pared by 0 bases and J by 1 base, with 0 bases of the junction left unmatched. This CDR3 spans 16 amino acids. Germline values: CDR1 LGHNA, CDR2 YNFKEQ.

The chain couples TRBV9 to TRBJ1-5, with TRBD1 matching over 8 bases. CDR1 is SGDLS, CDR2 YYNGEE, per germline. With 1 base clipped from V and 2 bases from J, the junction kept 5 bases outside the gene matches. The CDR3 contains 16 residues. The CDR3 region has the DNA TGTGCCAGCAGCGTAAAAGACAGGGGAGGCAATCAGCCCCAGCATTTT. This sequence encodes CASSVKDRGGNQPQHF.

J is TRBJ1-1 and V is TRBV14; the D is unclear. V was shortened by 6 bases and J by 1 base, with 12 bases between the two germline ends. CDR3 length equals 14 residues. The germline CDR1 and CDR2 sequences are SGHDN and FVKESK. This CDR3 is CASRQMLGNTEAFF. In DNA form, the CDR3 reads TGTGCCAGCAGACAGATGTTGGGGAACACTGAAGCTTTCTTT.

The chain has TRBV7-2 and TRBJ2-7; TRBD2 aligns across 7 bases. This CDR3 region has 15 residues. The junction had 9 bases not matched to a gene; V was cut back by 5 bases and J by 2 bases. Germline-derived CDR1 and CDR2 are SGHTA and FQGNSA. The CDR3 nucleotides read TGTGCCAGCAGCGAGGCTAGCGGCTCGACCTACGAGCAGTACTTC. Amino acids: CASSEASGSTYEQYF.

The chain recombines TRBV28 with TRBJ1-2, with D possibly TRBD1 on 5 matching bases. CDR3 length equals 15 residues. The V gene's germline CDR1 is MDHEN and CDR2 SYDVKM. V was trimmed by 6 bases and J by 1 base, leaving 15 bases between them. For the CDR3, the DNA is TGTGCCAGCAGCCCTGGGGACGGGAGTAACTATGGCTACACCTTC. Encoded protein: CASSPGDGSNYGYTF.

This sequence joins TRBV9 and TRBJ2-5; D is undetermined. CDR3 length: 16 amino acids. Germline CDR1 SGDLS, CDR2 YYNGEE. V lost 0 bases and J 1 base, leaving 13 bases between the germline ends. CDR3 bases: TGTGCCAGCAGCGTAGGTGGTCACTCCATCCAAGAGACCCAGTACTTC. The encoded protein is CASSVGGHSIQETQYF.

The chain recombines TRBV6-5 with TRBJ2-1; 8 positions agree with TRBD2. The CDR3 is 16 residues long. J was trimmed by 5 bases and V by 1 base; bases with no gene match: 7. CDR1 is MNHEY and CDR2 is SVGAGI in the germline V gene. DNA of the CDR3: TGTGCCAGCAGTTACTTTACCAGCGGGAGCGACAATGAGCAGTTCTTC. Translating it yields CASSYFTSGSDNEQFF.

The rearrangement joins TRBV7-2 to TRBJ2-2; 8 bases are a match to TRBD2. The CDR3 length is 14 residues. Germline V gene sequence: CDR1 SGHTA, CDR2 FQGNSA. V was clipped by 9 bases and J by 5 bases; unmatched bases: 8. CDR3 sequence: CASPPREGTGELFF. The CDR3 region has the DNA TGTGCCAGTCCCCCCCGGGAGGGAACCGGGGAGCTGTTTTTT.

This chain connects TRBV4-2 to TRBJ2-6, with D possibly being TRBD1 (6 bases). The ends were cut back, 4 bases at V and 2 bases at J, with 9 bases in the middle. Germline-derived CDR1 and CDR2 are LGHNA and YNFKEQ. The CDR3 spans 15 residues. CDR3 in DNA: TGTGCCAGCAGCCGATACAGGGCTGGGGCCAACGTCCTGACTTTC. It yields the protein CASSRYRAGANVLTF.

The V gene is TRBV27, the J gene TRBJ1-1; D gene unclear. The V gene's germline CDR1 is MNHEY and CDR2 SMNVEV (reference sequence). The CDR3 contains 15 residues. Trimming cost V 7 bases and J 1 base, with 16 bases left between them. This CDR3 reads CASTQSGVSNTEAFF. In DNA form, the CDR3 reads TGTGCCAGCACCCAGAGCGGAGTGTCGAACACTGAAGCTTTCTTT.

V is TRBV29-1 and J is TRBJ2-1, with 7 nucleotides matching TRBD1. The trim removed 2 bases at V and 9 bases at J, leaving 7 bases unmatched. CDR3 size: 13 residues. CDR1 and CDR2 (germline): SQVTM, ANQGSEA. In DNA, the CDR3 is TGCAGCGTTGAAAGGGGGCAGTTTTTTGAGCAGTTCTTC. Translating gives CSVERGQFFEQFF.

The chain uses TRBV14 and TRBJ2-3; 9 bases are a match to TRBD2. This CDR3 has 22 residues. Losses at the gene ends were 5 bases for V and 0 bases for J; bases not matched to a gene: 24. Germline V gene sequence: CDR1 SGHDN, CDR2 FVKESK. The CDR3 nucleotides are TGTGCCAGCAGCGTGGGGGCAACCGGGAAAATGACTAGCGGTACTAGCACAGATACGCAGTATTTT. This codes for CASSVGATGKMTSGTSTDTQYF.

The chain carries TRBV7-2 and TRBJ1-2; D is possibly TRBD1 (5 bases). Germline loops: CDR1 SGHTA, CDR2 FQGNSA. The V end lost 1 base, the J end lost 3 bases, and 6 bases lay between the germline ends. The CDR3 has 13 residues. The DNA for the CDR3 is TGTGCCAGCAGCTTAGGCAGGGACTATGGCTACACCTTC. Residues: CASSLGRDYGYTF.

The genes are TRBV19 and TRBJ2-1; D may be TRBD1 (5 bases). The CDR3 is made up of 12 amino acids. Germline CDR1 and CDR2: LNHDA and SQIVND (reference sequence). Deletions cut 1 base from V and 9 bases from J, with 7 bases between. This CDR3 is CASSIVRGEQFF. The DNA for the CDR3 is TGTGCCAGTAGTATAGTAAGGGGTGAGCAGTTCTTC.

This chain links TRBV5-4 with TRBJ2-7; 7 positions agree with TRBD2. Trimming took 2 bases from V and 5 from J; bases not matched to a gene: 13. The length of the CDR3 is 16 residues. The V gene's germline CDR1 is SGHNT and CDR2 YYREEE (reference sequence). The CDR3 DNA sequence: TGTGCCAGCAGCTTTTTGGCGGACGGGAGGCTCAACGAGCAGTACTTC. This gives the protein CASSFLADGRLNEQYF.

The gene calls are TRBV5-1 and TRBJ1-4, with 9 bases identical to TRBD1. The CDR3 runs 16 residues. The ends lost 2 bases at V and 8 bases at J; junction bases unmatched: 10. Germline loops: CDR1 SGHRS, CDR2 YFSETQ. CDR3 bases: TGCGCCAGCAGCTTCACAGTACAGGGGGCGGTGGAAAAACTGTTTTTT. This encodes CASSFTVQGAVEKLFF.

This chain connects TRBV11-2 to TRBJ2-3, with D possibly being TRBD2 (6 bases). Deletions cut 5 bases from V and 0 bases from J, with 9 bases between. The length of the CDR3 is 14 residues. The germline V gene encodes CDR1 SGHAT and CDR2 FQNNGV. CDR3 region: CASSGGTSTDTQYF. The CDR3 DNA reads TGTGCCAGCAGCGGGGGGACTAGCACAGATACGCAGTATTTT.